This record concerns one TCR beta chain sequence. Its antigen specificity is not known. Base quality data are lacking; no much larger clone is found one base away. The data derive from a study of T-cell reconstitution after alpha-beta-depleted transplantation in children (dated by TCRdb to the mid-2010s). Study-wide context: Using TCR repertoire profiling, the study quantitatively followed how T-cell immune reconstitution unfolded in children after TCRalphabeta/CD19-depleted allogeneic hematopoietic cell transplantation.

The label giving this sample's treatment or condition can be read as: allogeneic hematopoietic cell transplantation with graft depleted of TCRalphabeta T cells and CD19 B cells. Transplant recipients were children who received TCRalphabeta/CD19-depleted allogeneic hematopoietic cell grafts. The library was produced with PCR. Sequenced using an Illumina HiSeq 2500. Molecular barcoding was employed in the preparation of TCR libraries, with unique molecular identifiers being used to normalize TCRbeta repertoire quantification. Through fastp at Q25 and MiXCR, TCRdb rebuilt clones from the public reads, retaining in-frame beta chains. Identical CDR3 protein sequences are pooled into one entry, listed with their most common genes and DNA. The sample yields more than 200,000 distinct CDR3 sequences; 20% to 30% were counted once. The ten largest clones add up to 2.6% of the sample. Broad study findings and their caveats: Over the following months the frequencies of hyperexpanded clones went down, and after one year T-cell counts and TCRbeta diversity were mostly credited to newly produced T cells. The apparently early alphabetaT-cell count recovery about two months after transplant was reportedly dependent on only several hundred rapidly expanded clones derived from non-depleted graft cells. In some patients, high TCRbeta diversity at day 60 was attributed to recipient T cells and intrathymic progenitors that had survived conditioning.

The source material was PBMCs, sampled before TCRalphabeta/CD19-depleted stem cell transplant. The receptor was isolated from a girl aged 2-10 years with Fanconi anemia, due to receive a stem cell transplant.

The sequenced DNA is TGCAGCGTTACGTGGGGGGGACCGACCTACGAGCAGTACTTC. Translated, this gives CSVTWGGPTYEQYF. This sequence uses TRBV29-1 and TRBJ2-7, and TRBD2 aligns with 7 junction nucleotides. Per the germline V gene, SQVTM is the CDR1 and ANQGSEA is the CDR2. Trimming removed 5 bases from V and 2 bases from J; the gene matches leave 9 bases unexplained. The CDR3 has 14 amino acids, counting the end cysteine and phenylalanine. Only the CDR3 DNA is retained, 42 bases long and in frame from the first base.